The source of this T cell receptor (beta chain) is a study of response to subunit inactivated influenza vaccine. On this clonotype: The antigen is not known.

Findings and caveats of the study: Authors proposed each seasonal influenza vaccination draws in few new T cells.

TCRdb re-called the RT-PCR reads through MiXCR, storing one row per CDR3 protein. The data contain about 800,000 distinct CDR3 sequences, about 20% of them singletons. The germline gives CDR1 SGHTA, CDR2 FQGTGA. V was clipped by 6 bases and J by 5 bases, with 13 bases between them. CDR3 size: 14 residues. The gene calls are TRBV7-3 and TRBJ2-2; D is perhaps TRBD2 (6 bases). The source is a man aged 50-59 years who received an inactivated influenza vaccine. This sample comprised PBMCs from blood, obtained 4 to 6 days after vaccination. The CDR3 loop is CASSNGGRTGELFF. The DNA for the CDR3 is TGTGCCAGCAGTAACGGGGGAAGAACCGGGGAGCTGTTTTTT.